This TCR beta chain was sequenced for a study of T cells after yellow fever vaccination. The J segment lost 2 bases and the V segment lost 2 bases, leaving 8 bases of the junction unmatched. The CDR3 spans 18 residues. The germline V gene has CDR1 MGHRA and CDR2 YSYEKL. Template-switching 5'RACE yielded the TCR cDNA; a universal primer site and UMIs were added in the process. TCRdb itself ran the 5' RACE reads through MiXCR, one entry per CDR3 protein. The table records 250,000 to 300,000 distinct CDR3 sequences, around 9.3% of them present only once. This clonotype has a count of ten or more. Its specificity is unknown. Study-wide results and caveats: Booster sampling recovered most clones from primary vaccination (96% CD4, around 88% CD8).

The chain links TRBV4-1 to TRBJ1-6, with TRBD1 identical over 8 bases. The sequenced sample was CD4+ T cells sorted from PBMCs, obtained 5 days after the yellow fever booster vaccination. This receptor was taken from a man between 18 and 35 years old who received the YFV17D yellow fever vaccine. CDR3 loop: CASSQSRDRRTYNSPLHF. In nucleotides, the CDR3 is TGCGCCAGCAGCCAAAGCCGGGACAGGAGAACCTATAATTCACCCCTCCACTTT.